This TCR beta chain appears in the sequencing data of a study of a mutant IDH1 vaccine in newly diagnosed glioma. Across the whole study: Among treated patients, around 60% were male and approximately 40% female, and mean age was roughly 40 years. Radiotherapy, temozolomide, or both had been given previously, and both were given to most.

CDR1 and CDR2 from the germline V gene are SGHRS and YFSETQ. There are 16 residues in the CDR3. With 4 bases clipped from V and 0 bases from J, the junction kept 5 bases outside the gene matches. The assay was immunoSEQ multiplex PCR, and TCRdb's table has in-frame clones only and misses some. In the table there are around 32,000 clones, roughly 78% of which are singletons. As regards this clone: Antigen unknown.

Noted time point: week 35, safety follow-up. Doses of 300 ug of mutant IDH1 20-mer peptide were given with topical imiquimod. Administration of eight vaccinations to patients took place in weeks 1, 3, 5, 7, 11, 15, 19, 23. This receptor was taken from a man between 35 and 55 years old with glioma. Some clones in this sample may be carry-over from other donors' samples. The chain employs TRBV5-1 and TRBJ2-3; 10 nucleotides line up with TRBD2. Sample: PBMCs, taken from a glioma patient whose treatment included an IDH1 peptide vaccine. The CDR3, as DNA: TGCGCCAGCAGCCCTGGACTAGCGGAGAGCACAGATACGCAGTATTTT. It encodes CASSPGLAESTDTQYF.